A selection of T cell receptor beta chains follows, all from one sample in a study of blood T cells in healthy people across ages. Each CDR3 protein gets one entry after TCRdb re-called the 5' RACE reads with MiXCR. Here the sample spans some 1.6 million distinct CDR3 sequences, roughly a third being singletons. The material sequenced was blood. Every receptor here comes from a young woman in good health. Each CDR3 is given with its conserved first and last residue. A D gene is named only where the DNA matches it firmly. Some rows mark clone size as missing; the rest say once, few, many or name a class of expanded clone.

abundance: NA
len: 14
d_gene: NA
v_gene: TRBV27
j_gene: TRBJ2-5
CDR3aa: CASSKTRNGETQYF
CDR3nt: TGTGCCAGCAGCAAAACTAGGAACGGAGAGACCCAGTACTTC

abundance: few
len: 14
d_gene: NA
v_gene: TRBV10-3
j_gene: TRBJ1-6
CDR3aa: CATAGTSNGSPLHF
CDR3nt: TGTGCCACCGCAGGGACATCGAACGGTTCACCCCTCCACTTT

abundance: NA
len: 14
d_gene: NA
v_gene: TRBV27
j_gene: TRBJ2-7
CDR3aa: CASSLFRSAYEQYF
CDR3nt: TGTGCCAGCAGTTTATTCAGGTCCGCCTACGAGCAGTACTTC

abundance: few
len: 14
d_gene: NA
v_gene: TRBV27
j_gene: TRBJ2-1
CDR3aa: CASSTTGLHNEQFF
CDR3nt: TGTGCCAGCAGTACCACAGGGTTACACAATGAGCAGTTCTTC

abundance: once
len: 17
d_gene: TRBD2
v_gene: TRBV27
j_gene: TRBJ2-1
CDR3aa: CASSVLTSGGTYNEQFF
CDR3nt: TGTGCCAGCAGTGTCCTTACTAGCGGGGGTACCTACAATGAGCAGTTCTTC

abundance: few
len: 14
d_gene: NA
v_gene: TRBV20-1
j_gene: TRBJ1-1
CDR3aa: CSARETGALGDAFF
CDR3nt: TGCAGTGCTAGAGAAACAGGAGCCCTCGGGGATGCTTTCTTT

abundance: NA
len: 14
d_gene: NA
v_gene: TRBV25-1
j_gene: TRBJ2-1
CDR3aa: CASRRGESYNEQFF
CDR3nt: TGTGCCAGCAGGCGGGGTGAATCCTACAATGAGCAGTTCTTC

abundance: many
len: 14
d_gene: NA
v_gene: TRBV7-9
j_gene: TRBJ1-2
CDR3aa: CASSRGWVGDGYTF
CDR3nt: TGTGCCAGCAGCCGGGGATGGGTTGGTGATGGCTACACCTTC

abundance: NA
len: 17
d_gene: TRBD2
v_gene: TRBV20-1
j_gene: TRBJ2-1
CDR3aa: CSANTLLGGGSDNEQFF
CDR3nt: TGCAGTGCTAACACCCTTCTAGGCGGGGGATCCGACAATGAGCAGTTCTTC

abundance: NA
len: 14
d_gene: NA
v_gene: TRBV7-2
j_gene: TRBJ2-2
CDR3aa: CSSSPPRNTGELFF
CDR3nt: TGTTCCAGCAGCCCCCCGAGGAACACCGGGGAGCTGTTTTTT

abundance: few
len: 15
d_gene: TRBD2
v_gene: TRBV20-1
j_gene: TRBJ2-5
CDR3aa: CSARPLAGGRSEQYF
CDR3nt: TGCAGTGCTAGACCTCTAGCGGGGGGGCGAAGTGAGCAGTACTTC

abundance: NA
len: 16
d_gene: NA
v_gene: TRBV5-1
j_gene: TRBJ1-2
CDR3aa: CASSRDGTDLNYGYTF
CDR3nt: TGCGCCAGCAGCCGCGACGGGACGGATCTTAACTATGGCTACACCTTC

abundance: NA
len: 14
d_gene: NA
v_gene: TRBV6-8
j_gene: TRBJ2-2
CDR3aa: CASDGKNDTGELFF
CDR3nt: TGTGCCTCCGACGGGAAGAATGACACCGGGGAGCTGTTTTTT

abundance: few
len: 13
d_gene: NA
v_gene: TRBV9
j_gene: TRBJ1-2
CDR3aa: CASRSGASYGYTF
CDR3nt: TGTGCCAGCAGATCGGGGGCTAGCTATGGCTACACCTTC

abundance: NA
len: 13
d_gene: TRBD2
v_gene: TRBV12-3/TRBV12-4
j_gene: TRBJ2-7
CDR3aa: CASGWTSGYEQYF
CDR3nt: TGTGCCAGCGGATGGACTAGCGGTTACGAGCAGTACTTC

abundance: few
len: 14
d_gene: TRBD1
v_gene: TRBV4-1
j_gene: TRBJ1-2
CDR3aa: CASSQPDRDYGYTF
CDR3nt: TGCGCCAGCAGCCAGCCGGACAGGGACTATGGCTACACCTTC

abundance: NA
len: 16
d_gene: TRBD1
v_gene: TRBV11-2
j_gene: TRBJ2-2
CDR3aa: CASSLYQGDYTGELFF
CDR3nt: TGTGCCAGCAGCTTATACCAGGGGGATTACACCGGGGAGCTGTTTTTT

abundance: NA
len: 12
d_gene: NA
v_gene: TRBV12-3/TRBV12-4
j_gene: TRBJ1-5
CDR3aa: CASRRTDQPQHF
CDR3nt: TGTGCCAGCAGACGGACAGATCAGCCCCAGCATTTT

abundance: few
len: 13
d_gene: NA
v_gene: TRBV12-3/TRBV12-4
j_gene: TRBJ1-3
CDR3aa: CASARGSGNTIYF
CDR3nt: TGTGCCAGCGCCAGGGGCTCTGGAAACACCATATATTTT

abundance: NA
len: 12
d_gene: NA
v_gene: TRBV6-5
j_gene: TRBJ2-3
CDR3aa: CACSYEAGTQYF
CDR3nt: TGTGCCTGCAGTTACGAGGCGGGGACGCAGTATTTT

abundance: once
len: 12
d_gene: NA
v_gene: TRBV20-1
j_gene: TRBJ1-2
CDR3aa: CRGSAGTDGYTF
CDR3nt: TGCAGGGGATCCGCAGGGACTGATGGCTACACCTTC

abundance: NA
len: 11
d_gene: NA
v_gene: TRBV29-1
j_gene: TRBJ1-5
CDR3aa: CSVESYQPQHF
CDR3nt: TGCAGCGTTGAATCCTATCAGCCCCAGCATTTT

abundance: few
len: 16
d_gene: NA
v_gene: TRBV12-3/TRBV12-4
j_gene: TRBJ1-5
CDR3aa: CASSLERPVSNQPQHF
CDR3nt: TGTGCCAGCAGTTTAGAGCGGCCGGTTAGCAATCAGCCCCAGCATTTT

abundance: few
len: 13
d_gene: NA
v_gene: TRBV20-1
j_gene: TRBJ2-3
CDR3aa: CSREGGLTDTQYF
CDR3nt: TGCAGTAGGGAGGGGGGGCTCACAGATACGCAGTATTTT

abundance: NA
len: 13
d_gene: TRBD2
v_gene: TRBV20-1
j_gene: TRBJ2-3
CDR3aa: CSARGGFTDTQYF
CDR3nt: TGCAGTGCCCGGGGGGGCTTCACAGATACGCAGTATTTT

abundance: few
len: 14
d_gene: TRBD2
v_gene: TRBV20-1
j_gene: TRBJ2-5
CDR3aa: CSASSPGLAGRGYF
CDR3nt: TGCAGTGCTAGTAGCCCGGGACTAGCGGGACGCGGGTACTTC

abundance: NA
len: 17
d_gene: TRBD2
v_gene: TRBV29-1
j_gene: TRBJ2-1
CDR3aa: CSAEGLAGGQSYNEQFF
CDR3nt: TGCAGCGCCGAGGGGCTAGCGGGGGGACAGAGCTACAATGAGCAGTTCTTC

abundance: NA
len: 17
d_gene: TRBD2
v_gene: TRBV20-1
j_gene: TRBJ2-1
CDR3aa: CSAPSRRKRGGPDEQFF
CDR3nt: TGCAGTGCCCCTTCTAGGCGAAAGCGGGGGGGCCCGGATGAGCAGTTCTTC

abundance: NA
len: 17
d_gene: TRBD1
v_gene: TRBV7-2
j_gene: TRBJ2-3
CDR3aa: CASSLQPGQGILDTQYF
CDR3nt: TGTGCCAGCAGCTTACAACCGGGACAGGGAATTTTAGATACGCAGTATTTT

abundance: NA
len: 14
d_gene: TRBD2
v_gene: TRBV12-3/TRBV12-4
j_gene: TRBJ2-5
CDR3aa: CASSSTSGAGEQYF
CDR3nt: TGTGCCAGCAGTTCGACTAGCGGGGCCGGGGAGCAGTACTTC

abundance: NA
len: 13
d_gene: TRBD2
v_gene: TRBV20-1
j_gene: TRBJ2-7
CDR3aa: CSAREAQTYEQYF
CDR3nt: TGCAGTGCTCGGGAGGCCCAGACCTACGAGCAGTACTTC

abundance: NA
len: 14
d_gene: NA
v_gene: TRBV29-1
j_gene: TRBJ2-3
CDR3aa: CSVEARLVSDTQYF
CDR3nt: TGCAGCGTTGAAGCGCGTTTGGTATCTGATACGCAGTATTTT

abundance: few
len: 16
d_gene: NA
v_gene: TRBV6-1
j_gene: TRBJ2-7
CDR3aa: CASSEAHPTYSYEQYF
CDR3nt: TGTGCCAGCAGTGAAGCGCACCCAACATATTCCTACGAGCAGTACTTC

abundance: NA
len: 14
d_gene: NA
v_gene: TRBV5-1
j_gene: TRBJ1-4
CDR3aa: CASSPRTYDGKLFF
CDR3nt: TGCGCCAGCAGCCCTAGGACCTATGATGGAAAACTGTTTTTT

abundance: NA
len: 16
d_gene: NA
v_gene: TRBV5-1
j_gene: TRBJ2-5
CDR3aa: CASSLERGLHQETQYF
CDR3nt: TGCGCCAGCAGCCTCGAGAGAGGCCTACACCAAGAGACCCAGTACTTC

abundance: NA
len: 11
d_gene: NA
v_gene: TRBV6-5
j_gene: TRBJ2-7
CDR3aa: CANSYSDEQYF
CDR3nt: TGTGCCAACAGTTACTCCGACGAGCAGTACTTC

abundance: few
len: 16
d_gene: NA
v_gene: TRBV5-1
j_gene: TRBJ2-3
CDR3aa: CASSLEQRQSWGTQYF
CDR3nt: TGCGCCAGCAGCTTGGAGCAGCGCCAATCCTGGGGTACGCAGTATTTT

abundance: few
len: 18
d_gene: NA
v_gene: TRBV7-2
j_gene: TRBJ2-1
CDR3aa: CASSSGGFQRENLGEQFF
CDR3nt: TGTGCCAGCAGCTCAGGGGGATTCCAGCGGGAGAACCTTGGTGAGCAGTTCTTC

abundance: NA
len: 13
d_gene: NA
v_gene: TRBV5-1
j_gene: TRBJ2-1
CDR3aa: CASSLGRDLEQFF
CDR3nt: TGCGCCAGCAGCTTGGGGCGGGACCTTGAGCAGTTCTTC

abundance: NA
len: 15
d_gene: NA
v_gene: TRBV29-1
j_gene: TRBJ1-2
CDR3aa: CSVEDQEDFNYGYTF
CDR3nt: TGCAGCGTTGAAGATCAGGAAGACTTTAACTATGGCTACACCTTC